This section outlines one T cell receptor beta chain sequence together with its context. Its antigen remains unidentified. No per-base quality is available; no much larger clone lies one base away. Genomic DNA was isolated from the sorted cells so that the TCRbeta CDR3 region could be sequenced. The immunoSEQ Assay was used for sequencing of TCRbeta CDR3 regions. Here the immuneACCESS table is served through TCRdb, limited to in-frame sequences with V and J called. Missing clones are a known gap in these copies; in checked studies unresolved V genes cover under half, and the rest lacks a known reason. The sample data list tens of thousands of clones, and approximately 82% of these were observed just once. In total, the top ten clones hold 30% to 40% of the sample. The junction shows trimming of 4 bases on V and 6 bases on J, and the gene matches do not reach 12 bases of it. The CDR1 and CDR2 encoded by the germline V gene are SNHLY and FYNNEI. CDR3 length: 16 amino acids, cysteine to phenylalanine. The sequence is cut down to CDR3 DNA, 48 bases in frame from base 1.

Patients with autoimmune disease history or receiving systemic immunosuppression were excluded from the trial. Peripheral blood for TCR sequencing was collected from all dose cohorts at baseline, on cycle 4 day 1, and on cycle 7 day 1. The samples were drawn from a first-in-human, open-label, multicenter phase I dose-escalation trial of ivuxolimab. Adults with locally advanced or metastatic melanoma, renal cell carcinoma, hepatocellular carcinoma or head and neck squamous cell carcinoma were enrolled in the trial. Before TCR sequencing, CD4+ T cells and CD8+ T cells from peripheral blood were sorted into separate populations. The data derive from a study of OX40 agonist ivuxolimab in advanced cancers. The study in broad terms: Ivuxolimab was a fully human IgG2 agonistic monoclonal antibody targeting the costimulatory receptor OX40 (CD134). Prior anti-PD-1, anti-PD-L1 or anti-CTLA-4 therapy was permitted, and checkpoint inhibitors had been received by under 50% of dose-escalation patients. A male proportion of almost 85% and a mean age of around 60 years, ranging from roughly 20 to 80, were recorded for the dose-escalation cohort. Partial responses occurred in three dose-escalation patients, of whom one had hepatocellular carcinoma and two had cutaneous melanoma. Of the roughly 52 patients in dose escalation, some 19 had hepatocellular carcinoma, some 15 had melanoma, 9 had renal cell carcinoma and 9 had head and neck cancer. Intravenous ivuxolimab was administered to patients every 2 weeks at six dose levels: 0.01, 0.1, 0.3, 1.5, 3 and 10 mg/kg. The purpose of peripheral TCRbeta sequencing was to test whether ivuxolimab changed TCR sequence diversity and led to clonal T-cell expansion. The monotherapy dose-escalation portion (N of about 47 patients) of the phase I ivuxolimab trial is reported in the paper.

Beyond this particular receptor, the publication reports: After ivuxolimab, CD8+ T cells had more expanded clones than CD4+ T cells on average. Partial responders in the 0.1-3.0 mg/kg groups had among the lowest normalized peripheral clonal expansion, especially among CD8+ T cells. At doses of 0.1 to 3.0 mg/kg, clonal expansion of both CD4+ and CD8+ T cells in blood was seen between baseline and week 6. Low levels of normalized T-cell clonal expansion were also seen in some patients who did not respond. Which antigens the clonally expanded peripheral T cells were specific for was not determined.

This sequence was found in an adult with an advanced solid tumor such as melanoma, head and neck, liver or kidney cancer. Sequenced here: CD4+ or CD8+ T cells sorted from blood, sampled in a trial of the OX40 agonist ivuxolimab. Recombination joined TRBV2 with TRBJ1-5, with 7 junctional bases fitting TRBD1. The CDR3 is CASSARQGYSTQPQHF. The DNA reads TGTGCCAGCAGTGCGAGACAGGGATACTCCACTCAGCCCCAGCATTTT. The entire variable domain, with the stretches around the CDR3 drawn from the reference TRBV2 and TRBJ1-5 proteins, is EPEVTQTPSHQVTQMGQEVILRCVPISNHLYFYWYRQILGQKVEFLVSFYNNEISEKSEIFDDQFSVERPDGSNFTLKIRSTKLEDSAMYFCASSARQGYSTQPQHFGDGTRLSIL.